This passage covers 29 T cell receptor beta chains from one sample sequenced in a study of technical replicates of blood from a few donors. The data were produced by immunoSEQ multiplex PCR, yet TCRdb's version contains in-frame clones alone and is incomplete. The profile covers about 84,000 clones, with about 98% appearing a single time and around 0.15% taken by the ten largest. What was sequenced was T cells isolated from PBMCs. The source is a human donor in good health.

The chain is built from TRBV19 and TRBJ1-1; TRBD1 matches 7 bases. Germline V lookup: CDR1 LNHDA, CDR2 SQIVND (reference sequence). The CDR3 has 14 amino acids. V dropped 6 bases and J dropped 11; count of bases not matched to a gene: 15. The CDR3, as DNA: TGTGCCAGTAGAACGACCAACTTGACAGGGTCGGCTTTCTTT. Amino acids: CASRTTNLTGSAFF. The variable domain in full, completed from reference TRBV19 and TRBJ1-1, reads DGGITQSPKYLFRKEGQNVTLSCEQNLNHDAMYWYRQDPGQGLRLIYYSQIVNDFQKGDIAEGYSVSREKKESFPLTVTSAQKNPTAFYLCASRTTNLTGSAFFGQGTRLTVV.

The genes are TRBV20-1 and TRBJ2-1, with no clear D. The CDR3 has 11 residues. Germline V gene data show CDR1 as DFQATT and CDR2 as SNEGSKA (reference sequence). Trimming removed 2 bases at V and 9 bases at J, with 8 bases between. The CDR3 coding sequence is TGCAGTGCTAGAACTGTCATTGAGCAGTTCTTC. Amino acids: CSARTVIEQFF.

The DNA of the CDR3 is TGCGCCAGCAGCTCCAGGGTTTCCGTAGATACGCAGTATTTT. Residues: CASSSRVSVDTQYF. This sequence joins TRBV5-1 and TRBJ2-3, with a weak D call TRBD1 (5 bases). V was trimmed by 3 bases and J by 5 bases, leaving 13 bases between them. Germline assignment: CDR1 SGHRS and CDR2 YFSETQ. This CDR3 has 14 residues.

V and J are TRBV4-1 and TRBJ1-2; 8 bases match TRBD1. This CDR3 spans 15 amino acids. Germline lookup yields CDR1 MGHRA and CDR2 YSYEKL. The J segment lost 7 bases and the V segment lost 4 bases, leaving 11 bases of the junction unmatched. This CDR3 reads CASSRPGQEVTGYTF. CDR3 coding DNA: TGCGCCAGCAGCCGACCGGGACAGGAAGTTACTGGCTACACCTTC.

The chain carries TRBV15 and TRBJ1-1; D remains unclear. The germline V gene has CDR1 LNHNV and CDR2 YYDKDF (reference sequence). CDR3 length: 16 amino acids. Trimming took off 4 bases at V and 5 bases at J, with 20 bases between the two ends. CDR3 in DNA: TGTGCCACCAGCACTCCTTTCACGGAGGGCTGGACTGAAGCTTTCTTT. It translates to CATSTPFTEGWTEAFF. Full variable domain (rest looked up from reference TRBV15 and TRBJ1-1): DAMVIQNPRYQVTQFGKPVTLSCSQTLNHNVMYWYQQKSSQAPKLLFHYYDKDFNNEADTPDNFQSRRPNTSFCFLDIRSPGLGDTAMYLCATSTPFTEGWTEAFFGQGTRLTVV.

V gene TRBV7-9 combines with J gene TRBJ2-7; D remains unclear. The length of the CDR3 is 14 residues. The V end was cut by 0 bases, the J end by 6 bases, with 12 bases between. The V gene's germline CDR1 is SEHNR and CDR2 FQNEAQ (reference sequence). The CDR3 loop reads CASSLAAGFFEQYF. The DNA of the CDR3 is TGTGCCAGCAGCTTAGCGGCAGGCTTTTTCGAGCAGTACTTC.

V gene TRBV29-1 combines with J gene TRBJ1-2, with 10 bases lining up with TRBD1. The CDR3 loop spans 15 amino acids. V was clipped by 1 base and J by 5 bases; unmatched bases: 7. Germline loops: CDR1 SQVTM, CDR2 ANQGSEA. The chain's CDR3 is CSVEVRGTGAYGYTF. The CDR3 DNA sequence: TGCAGCGTTGAAGTCCGGGGGACAGGGGCGTATGGCTACACCTTC.

The chain couples TRBV7-9 to TRBJ1-1, with D possibly TRBD1 on 6 matching bases. The V and J ends lost 5 bases and 6 bases respectively, with 16 bases between them. Germline V gene lookup returns CDR1 SEHNR and CDR2 FQNEAQ (reference sequence). The CDR3 is made up of 14 amino acids. In nucleotides, the CDR3 is TGTGCCAGCAGCAATCTTCGACAGGCATCTGAAGCTTTCTTT. Translating it yields CASSNLRQASEAFF.

The chain couples TRBV7-2 to TRBJ1-3, with D unclear. Per the germline V gene, CDR1 is SGHTA and CDR2 is FQGNSA. Trimming took 7 bases from V and 2 from J, leaving 15 bases between them. The CDR3 sequence is 15 residues long. This CDR3 reads CASTTLLAAGNTIYF. The CDR3 DNA is TGTGCCAGCACCACGTTGTTGGCGGCTGGAAACACCATATATTTT.

V gene TRBV6-1 combines with J gene TRBJ2-2, with TRBD2 matching 8 bases. This CDR3 comprises 16 residues. CDR1 is MNHNS, CDR2 SASEGT, per germline. After removal of 1 base from V and 3 bases from J, the junction contained 4 bases not matched to a gene. CDR3 sequence reads: CASSEGSGTYTGELFF. CDR3 nucleotide sequence: TGTGCCAGCAGTGAAGGTAGCGGGACGTACACCGGGGAGCTGTTTTTT.

The V and J genes are TRBV6-5 and TRBJ1-1, with TRBD1 matching 8 bases. There are 15 residues in the CDR3. V shed 6 bases, J shed 0 bases, and the junction held 6 bases outside the gene matches. Germline V gene data show CDR1 as MNHEY and CDR2 as SVGAGI. The CDR3 here is CASSHRGFMNTEAFF. CDR3 bases: TGTGCCAGCAGCCACAGGGGGTTCATGAACACTGAAGCTTTCTTT.

The chain joins TRBV28 to TRBJ2-7, with 9 bases that match TRBD2. Trimming took 7 bases from V and 4 from J; bases not matched to a gene: 11. Germline V gene data show CDR1 as MDHEN and CDR2 as SYDVKM. The CDR3 consists of 15 residues. CDR3 region: CASNPAGLAKYEQYF. CDR3 DNA: TGTGCCAGCAATCCCGCGGGACTAGCAAAATACGAGCAGTACTTC.

V usage is TRBV7-3 and J usage is TRBJ2-3; D perhaps matches TRBD2 (6 bases). The CDR3 consists of 12 residues. V lost 3 bases to trimming and J lost 5 bases, with 6 bases between them. Germline CDR1 reads SGHTA; CDR2 reads FQGTGA. CDR3 amino acids: CASSLGLDTQYF. CDR3 coding DNA: TGTGCCAGCAGCTTGGGACTAGATACGCAGTATTTT. Full variable domain (rest looked up from reference TRBV7-3 and TRBJ2-3): GAGVSQTPSNKVTEKGKYVELRCDPISGHTALYWYRQSLGQGPEFLIYFQGTGAADDSGLPNDRFFAVRPEGSVSTLKIQRTERGDSAVYLCASSLGLDTQYFGPGTRLTVL.

The rearrangement joins TRBV9 to TRBJ2-1; 10 positions match TRBD2. The CDR3 totals 15 residues. Germline values: CDR1 SGDLS, CDR2 YYNGEE. The J segment lost 2 bases and the V segment lost 3 bases, leaving 2 bases of the junction unmatched. CDR3 protein: CASSAAGGPYNEQFF. The CDR3 DNA sequence: TGTGCCAGCAGCGCAGCGGGGGGGCCCTACAATGAGCAGTTCTTC. The variable domain in full, completed from reference TRBV9 and TRBJ2-1, reads DSGVTQTPKHLITATGQRVTLRCSPRSGDLSVYWYQQSLDQGLQFLIQYYNGEERAKGNILERFSAQQFPDLHSELNLSSLELGDSALYFCASSAAGGPYNEQFFGPGTRLTVL.

The rearrangement uses TRBV9 and TRBJ1-1; TRBD1 matches at 7 bases. Trimming cost V 0 bases and J 4 bases; bases outside gene matches: 9. The CDR3 runs to 16 residues. Germline lookup yields CDR1 SGDLS and CDR2 YYNGEE. DNA for the CDR3: TGTGCCAGCAGCGTAGGGGCTAACAGGGGAGGCACTGAAGCTTTCTTT. Encoded protein: CASSVGANRGGTEAFF. Variable domain in full (rest from reference TRBV9 and TRBJ1-1): DSGVTQTPKHLITATGQRVTLRCSPRSGDLSVYWYQQSLDQGLQFLIQYYNGEERAKGNILERFSAQQFPDLHSELNLSSLELGDSALYFCASSVGANRGGTEAFFGQGTRLTVV.

This chain uses TRBV2 with TRBJ2-7, with D perhaps TRBD1 (6 bases). Germline CDR1 reads SNHLY; CDR2 reads FYNNEI. There are 15 residues in the CDR3. Trimming left V 6 bases short and J 0 bases short, with 15 bases between. The CDR3 coding sequence is TGTGCCAGCAGGGCCTGGACAGACAGCTCCTACGAGCAGTACTTC. As protein: CASRAWTDSSYEQYF. The variable domain in full, with the rest retrieved from reference TRBV2 and TRBJ2-7, is EPEVTQTPSHQVTQMGQEVILRCVPISNHLYFYWYRQILGQKVEFLVSFYNNEISEKSEIFDDQFSVERPDGSNFTLKIRSTKLEDSAMYFCASRAWTDSSYEQYFGPGTRLTVT.

This clone showed up just once. The gene calls are TRBV5-5 and TRBJ2-4; 7 bases agree with TRBD1. This CDR3 spans 14 amino acids. Trimming removed 2 bases from V and 5 bases from J; junction bases left unmatched: 4. Per the germline V gene, CDR1 is SGHKS and CDR2 is YYEKEE (reference sequence). The CDR3 DNA reads TGTGCCAGCAGCTTAGGGGACAGTGAAAACATTCAGTACTTC. Translating gives CASSLGDSENIQYF.

V is TRBV19 and J is TRBJ2-1; D unresolved. V lost 1 base to trimming and J lost 0 bases, with 10 bases between them. Germline V gene lookup returns CDR1 LNHDA and CDR2 SQIVND (reference sequence). The CDR3 runs 16 residues. Here the CDR3 reads CASSIGERSSYNEQFF. CDR3 coding DNA: TGTGCCAGTAGTATAGGAGAGAGAAGCTCCTACAATGAGCAGTTCTTC. Variable domain in full (rest from reference TRBV19 and TRBJ2-1): DGGITQSPKYLFRKEGQNVTLSCEQNLNHDAMYWYRQDPGQGLRLIYYSQIVNDFQKGDIAEGYSVSREKKESFPLTVTSAQKNPTAFYLCASSIGERSSYNEQFFGPGTRLTVL.

The chain links TRBV4-1 to TRBJ2-1; TRBD1 matches 7 bases. J lost 0 bases, V lost 1 base, and 3 bases had no gene match. The CDR3 length is 16 residues. Germline V lookup: CDR1 MGHRA, CDR2 YSYEKL. CDR3 in DNA: TGCGCCAGCAGCCAAGGAGGGGACAGCTCCTACAATGAGCAGTTCTTC. Translated, it gives CASSQGGDSSYNEQFF.

This chain uses TRBV5-6 with TRBJ2-2; 7 bases line up with TRBD2. This CDR3 has 16 amino acids. The J segment lost 0 bases and the V segment lost 1 base, leaving 3 bases of the junction unmatched. The germline gives CDR1 SGHDT, CDR2 YYEEEE. The CDR3 loop reads CASSLLGGTNTGELFF. In DNA form, the CDR3 reads TGTGCCAGCAGCTTGCTGGGAGGGACGAACACCGGGGAGCTGTTTTTT.

There are a few counts of this clone. The genes are TRBV18 and TRBJ1-6; D unclear. V was shortened by 3 bases and J by 7 bases, with 10 bases between the two germline ends. CDR1 is KGHSH and CDR2 is LQKENI in the germline V gene. CDR3 length equals 14 residues. CDR3 DNA sequence: TGTGCCAGCTCACCGGAGGGTGCAAATTCACCCCTCCACTTT. Translation: CASSPEGANSPLHF.

The J gene is TRBJ1-1, the V gene TRBV5-1; a weak D match, TRBD1 (5 bases). The CDR3 spans 12 residues. V gave up 5 bases and J gave up 3 bases, with 8 bases separating them. Looked up from germline, CDR1 is SGHRS and CDR2 is YFSETQ. The CDR3 sequence is CASSRGDTEAFF. The CDR3 coding sequence is TGCGCCAGCAGTCGGGGGGACACTGAAGCTTTCTTT.

The V gene is TRBV6-1, the J gene TRBJ2-3; TRBD1 aligns across 12 bases. This CDR3 has 18 amino acids. CDR1 is MNHNS and CDR2 is SASEGT in the germline V gene. The ends lost 1 base at V and 5 bases at J; junction bases unmatched: 10. The CDR3 protein is CASSEDGTGGVILDTQYF. The CDR3 region has the DNA TGTGCCAGCAGTGAAGACGGGACAGGGGGCGTAATTTTAGATACGCAGTATTTT.

The chain recombines TRBV2 with TRBJ1-2; 9 nucleotides align to TRBD1. Germline CDR1 SNHLY, CDR2 FYNNEI. J gave up 4 bases and V 5 bases, and 5 bases lay outside the gene matches. This CDR3 region has 14 residues. The CDR3 spells CASSYRGLGYGYTF. The DNA of the CDR3 is TGTGCCAGCAGTTACAGGGGGCTTGGCTATGGCTACACCTTC.

The chain couples TRBV13 to TRBJ2-2; D is perhaps TRBD2 (6 bases). The CDR3 runs to 15 residues. Trimming stripped 5 bases from V and 5 bases from J, with 15 bases between. Looked up from germline, CDR1 is PRHDT and CDR2 is FYEKMQ (reference sequence). The CDR3 spells CASSPGGMVTGELFF. DNA of the CDR3: TGTGCCAGCAGCCCTGGCGGGATGGTTACCGGGGAGCTGTTTTTT.

The CDR3 nucleotides read TGCGCCAGCAGCCGGATCTTGGAGTACTACGAGCAGTACTTC. The encoded protein is CASSRILEYYEQYF. The rearrangement links TRBV4-1 to TRBJ2-7; D unresolved. CDR1 is MGHRA and CDR2 is YSYEKL in the germline V gene. The CDR3 consists of 14 residues. V lost 4 bases and J 3 bases, leaving 13 bases between the germline ends.

The rearrangement links TRBV5-5 to TRBJ2-5; TRBD1 agrees at 8 bases. The end of the DNA is better explained by TRBJ2-7, so the J call may be wrong. CDR1 and CDR2 from the germline V gene are SGHKS and YYEKEE (reference sequence). This CDR3 comprises 14 residues. In nucleotides, the CDR3 is TGTGCCAGCAGCTTGGGGACAGGGAGATACGAGCAGTACTTC. Its protein product is CASSLGTGRYEQYF.

The chain is built from TRBV5-1 and TRBJ2-7; 8 bases match TRBD2. Per germline, CDR1 SGHRS and CDR2 YFSETQ. The junction had 21 bases not matched to a gene; V was cut back by 4 bases and J by 0 bases. This CDR3 spans 20 amino acids. CDR3 bases: TGCGCCAGCAGCCTTACCAGACTGACTAGCGCCGGATTTAGCTCCTACGAGCAGTACTTC. This codes for CASSLTRLTSAGFSSYEQYF. Supplemented by reference TRBV5-1 and TRBJ2-7, the full variable domain reads KAGVTQTPRYLIKTRGQQVTLSCSPISGHRSVSWYQQTPGQGLQFLFEYFSETQRNKGNFPGRFSGRQFSNSRSEMNVSTLELGDSALYLCASSLTRLTSAGFSSYEQYFGPGTRLTVT.

J is TRBJ1-6 and V is TRBV19; D is undetermined. The CDR3 totals 15 residues. V was shortened by 0 bases and J by 8 bases, with 11 bases between the two germline ends. Germline values: CDR1 LNHDA, CDR2 SQIVND (reference sequence). The CDR3 spells CASSIEPGWDSPLHF. CDR3 DNA: TGTGCCAGTAGTATAGAACCGGGGTGGGATTCACCCCTCCACTTT.